The sequence of this TCR beta chain was determined in a study of T cell clones after liver transplantation. Study information: Graft-donor-reactive sequences were compared with third-party-reactive TCRbeta sequences from pre-transplant mixed lymphocyte reactions.

Using immunoSEQ multiplex PCR, the repertoire was profiled, and TCRdb retains in-frame clones only, with some absent. There are about 78,000 clones in the sample; about four fifths occur only once, and about 0.64% lies in the top ten. This CDR3 is 17 amino acids long. Trimming cost V 2 bases and J 7 bases, with 23 bases left between them. Per germline, CDR1 SGHTA and CDR2 FQGNSA. With respect to this clone: Its matching antigen is unknown.

General study points: Compared with third party-reactive sequences, donor-reactive ones declined more, independent of withdrawal success.

CD3+CD4+ and CD3+CD8+ cells were FACS-sorted from thawed unstimulated PBMCs. This clonotype was sampled from a human donor who received a liver transplant. Specimen: CD4+ T cells from blood, collected before liver transplant. The gene calls are TRBV7-2 and TRBJ1-1, with D uncertain. The CDR3 coding sequence is TGTGCCAGCAGCTTAAGATCCCGGTCGGCTAGCTATCTTGAAGCTTTCTTT. Amino acids: CASSLRSRSASYLEAFF.